The sequence of this T cell receptor (beta chain) was determined in a study of beta chain features in type 1 diabetes. Study observations and caveats: Type 1 diabetes patients had moderately but significantly shorter TCRB CDR3s in all four CD4+ subsets.

Markers CD45RO/CCR7/CD25/CD127/CD95/CD27 served to sort CD4+ naive, central memory, regulatory and stem cell-like memory cells. Of note for this clone: Its antigen remains unidentified.

Sequenced material consisted of expressed TCRB transcripts (all of the isolated RNA was reverse transcribed). Sequenced by immunoSEQ multiplex PCR; TCRdb stores in-frame clones only, minus some. The sample carries almost 350,000 clones, around 8.5% recorded once. The sequenced sample was central memory CD4+ T cells from blood. This TCR derives from a man in his thirties or forties with type 1 diabetes.

The CDR3 bases are TGTGCCAGTAGGTTGACGGACTCCTACGAGCAGTACTTC. Its protein product is CASRLTDSYEQYF. The V gene is TRBV6-1, the J gene TRBJ2-7; no reliable D call. Trimming cost V 9 bases and J 0 bases, with 12 bases left between them. Germline V lookup: CDR1 MNHNS, CDR2 SASEGT. CDR3 length equals 13 residues.